This TCR beta chain comes out of a study of cytomegalovirus exposure and HLA in healthy donors. Study-wide points: Many donors shared some public TCRs, even though most TCR sequences were rare. When presence/absence was analysed, sequencing depth was taken to be roughly uniform across donors. Under in vitro conditions, a few CMV-associated chains were confirmed as specific for CMV antigens.

Donors likely had unrecorded immune exposures despite being nominally healthy when sampled. The PCR contained 60 Vbeta and 13 Jbeta primers. Using immunoSEQ multiplex PCR, the repertoire was profiled, and TCRdb retains in-frame clones only, with some absent. The table shows about 140,000 clones, with 75% occurring only once. About this clone itself: Its antigen is still unknown.

The receptor's source is a man aged 35 to 55 in good health and CMV-seronegative. Sequenced: PBMCs.

The CDR3 bases are TGTGCCAGCAGCTCGACAGCCACCGGGGAGCTGTTTTTT. Protein sequence: CASSSTATGELFF. This chain links TRBV7-3 with TRBJ2-2, with D possibly TRBD1 on 5 matching bases. The V end was cut by 4 bases, the J end by 4 bases, with 7 bases between. Germline values: CDR1 SGHTA, CDR2 FQGTGA. There are 13 residues in the CDR3.